The clone carrying this T cell receptor beta chain was seen more than once but under ten times. Its target is unknown. Constant-segment primers and 5'RACE yielded cDNA libraries for TCR alpha and TCR beta, each carrying sample barcodes and UMIs. Each CDR3 protein gets one entry after TCRdb re-called the 5' RACE reads with MiXCR. The sample consists of around 140,000 distinct CDR3 sequences, around 5.8% of them appearing once. The CDR3 is 20 amino acids. In germline, CDR1 is SGHTA, CDR2 FQGTGA. V shed 6 bases and J 7 bases; nucleotides not matched to a gene: 23. These data are taken from a study of T-cell memory formation after mild COVID-19. Overall study results and limits: Day 15 to 85 contracting clones showed balanced CD4/CD8; day 15 to 37 expanders favored CD4+. CD8+ contracting clones occupied EMRA, while CD4+ ones occupied mainly CM and EM.

The source is an adult woman who had mild COVID-19 (a few samples of this study predate the infection). Cell type and time point are not known. The V gene is TRBV7-3, the J gene TRBJ2-1, with 11 bases identical to TRBD2. The source material was PBMCs or a T cell subset sorted from them (not recorded which). CDR3: CASRPDPGTSGAKRGNEQFF. CDR3 nucleotides: TGTGCCAGCAGGCCTGACCCCGGGACTAGCGGAGCGAAACGGGGGAATGAGCAGTTCTTC.